This record covers a single TCR beta chain. This sample is part of a study of OX40 agonist ivuxolimab in advanced cancers. The data were produced by immunoSEQ multiplex PCR, yet TCRdb's version contains in-frame clones alone and is incomplete. The table shows roughly 61,000 clones, with 70% to 90% occurring only once. CDR3 length: 16 residues. V shed 1 base, J shed 4 bases, and the junction held 7 bases outside the gene matches. The germline gives CDR1 LGHNA, CDR2 YNFKEQ. The sequence came from an adult with an advanced solid tumor such as melanoma, head and neck, liver or kidney cancer. The J gene is TRBJ1-5, the V gene TRBV4-2, with 7 bases lining up with TRBD1. Sequencing used CD4+ or CD8+ T cells sorted from blood, obtained in a trial of the OX40 agonist ivuxolimab. The CDR3: CASSQGPGQLNQPQHF. The CDR3 nucleotides are TGTGCCAGCAGCCAAGGTCCGGGACAGCTTAATCAGCCCCAGCATTTT.